One sample yielded the 5 T cell receptor beta chains listed below, sequenced in a study of T cells in Graves' hyperthyroidism and ophthalmopathy. The TCR beta CDR3 regions underwent amplification using RNA transcripts as the source. HTBI primers drove first-round RT-PCR of the TCR CDR3. Using its own MiXCR run on the multiplex PCR reads, TCRdb lists one record per CDR3 protein. The repertoire includes under 400,000 distinct CDR3 sequences, 12% to 15% of them detected once, and about 20% sits in the top ten. The sequenced material came from blood. Receptors were obtained from a woman aged 55-69 years with Graves' ophthalmopathy.

This clonotype has a handful of counts. This sequence joins TRBV28 and TRBJ2-2; D gene uncertain. The CDR3 has 13 residues. CDR1 is MDHEN and CDR2 is SYDVKM in the germline V gene. The V and J ends lost 6 bases and 7 bases respectively, with 12 bases between them. The CDR3 loop is CASSPAVGGELFF. The CDR3 nucleotides are TGTGCCAGCAGCCCTGCTGTGGGCGGGGAGCTGTTTTTT.

This clonotype was observed at least ten times. The chain is built from TRBV28 and TRBJ2-5; D is unclear. Germline lookup yields CDR1 MDHEN and CDR2 SYDVKM. V was shortened by 5 bases and J by 5 bases, with 6 bases between the two germline ends. The CDR3 loop spans 11 amino acids. CDR3 nucleotides: TGTGCCAGCAGTACCGAGGAGACCCAGTACTTC. Residues: CASSTEETQYF.

This chain joins TRBV6-1 and TRBJ2-5; 10 nucleotides agree with TRBD2. Trimming removed 2 bases from V and 1 base from J; junction bases left unmatched: 7. CDR3 length equals 17 residues. The germline V gene encodes CDR1 MNHNS and CDR2 SASEGT. CDR3 in amino acids: CASSEKSGRARQETQYF. The CDR3 nucleotides read TGTGCCAGCAGTGAAAAGAGCGGGAGGGCCCGCCAAGAGACCCAGTACTTC.

This clonotype was counted at least ten times. The chain couples TRBV2 to TRBJ2-1; the D gene could be TRBD1 or TRBD2 (12 bases each). This CDR3 is built from 22 residues. The ends were cut back, 4 bases at V and 2 bases at J, with 33 bases in the middle. Looked up from germline, CDR1 is SNHLY and CDR2 is FYNNEI. DNA of the CDR3: TGTGCCAGCAGTGCCGGGACAGGGGGCTCCTTAACTAGCGGGAGGCCCTACAATGAGCAGTTCTTC. Its translation is CASSAGTGGSLTSGRPYNEQFF.

This clonotype was picked up many times. The chain recombines TRBV12-3 or TRBV12-4 with TRBJ2-7; tentative D call: TRBD1 (6 bases). The CDR3 extends over 13 amino acids. Trimming took off 6 bases at V and 7 bases at J, with 16 bases between the two ends. CDR3 in DNA: TGTGCCAGCAGCCAGACAGGTCCGGGGGAGCAGTACTTC. It encodes CASSQTGPGEQYF.